The next 13 T cell receptor beta chains were all read from a single sample in a study of T cells of healthy individuals. TCRdb itself ran the 5' RACE reads through MiXCR, one entry per CDR3 protein. Of more than 85,000 distinct CDR3 sequences listed, 15% to 20% are singletons. The receptors come from a human donor in good health.

The V gene is TRBV7-2, the J gene TRBJ1-2; D unresolved. Trimming took off 1 base at V and 4 bases at J, with 10 bases between the two ends. Germline loops: CDR1 SGHTA, CDR2 FQGNSA. This CDR3 is 14 amino acids long. CDR3 loop: CASSLGSAFYGYTF. CDR3 nucleotides: TGTGCCAGCAGCTTAGGGTCAGCCTTCTATGGCTACACCTTC.

In its sample, this clonotype was seen many times. In DNA form, the CDR3 reads TGTGCCAGCAGCTATTACGCGGGTTTAGGAGATACGCAGTATTTT. This codes for CASSYYAGLGDTQYF. The chain has TRBV2 and TRBJ2-3; a weak D match, TRBD2 (5 bases). Trimming stripped 6 bases from V and 5 bases from J, with 18 bases between. Germline CDR1 and CDR2: SNHLY and FYNNEI. This CDR3 contains 15 residues.

This chain joins TRBV6-6 and TRBJ2-7; D remains ambiguous. CDR1 is MNHNY, CDR2 SVGAGI, per germline (reference sequence). Trimming stripped 0 bases from V and 2 bases from J, with 11 bases between. This CDR3 is 15 amino acids long. This chain's CDR3 is CASSYSLGLAYEQYF. Written as DNA, the CDR3 is TGTGCCAGCAGTTACTCGTTGGGGTTGGCCTACGAGCAGTACTTC.

The V call is TRBV18, the J call TRBJ1-2; D might be TRBD1 (5 bases). Trimming left V 3 bases short and J 2 bases short, with 7 bases between. CDR3 length: 13 amino acids. Germline lookup yields CDR1 KGHSH and CDR2 LQKENI. The CDR3 DNA is TGTGCCAGCTCACCCCGGGACAACTATGGCTACACCTTC. Translating gives CASSPRDNYGYTF.

The table lists this clonotype with a few counts. The chain has TRBV11-1 and TRBJ2-3; TRBD2 matches at 9 bases. V was clipped by 4 bases and J by 2 bases; unmatched bases: 4. The CDR3 covers 15 residues. Germline V gene data show CDR1 as SGHAT and CDR2 as FQDESV (reference sequence). The CDR3 reads CASSSRTSDTDTQYF. The DNA of the CDR3 is TGTGCCAGCAGCTCCAGGACTAGCGACACAGATACGCAGTATTTT. The full variable domain, with the rest looked up from reference TRBV11-1 and TRBJ2-3, is EAEVAQSPRYKITEKSQAVAFWCDPISGHATLYWYRQILGQGPELLVQFQDESVVDDSQLPKDRFSAERLKGVDSTLKIQPAELGDSAMYLCASSSRTSDTDTQYFGPGTRLTVL.

This clonotype was picked up many times. V usage is TRBV7-2 and J usage is TRBJ2-3; D remains ambiguous. CDR1 is SGHTA, CDR2 FQGNSA, per germline. Between the trimmed V and J ends, which lost 1 base and 5 bases, there was a span of 7 bases. The CDR3 is 13 residues long. CDR3 residues: CASSLGWKDTQYF. The CDR3 bases are TGTGCCAGCAGCTTAGGATGGAAAGATACGCAGTATTTT. The variable domain in full, with the rest retrieved from reference TRBV7-2 and TRBJ2-3, is GAGVSQSPSNKVTEKGKDVELRCDPISGHTALYWYRQSLGQGLEFLIYFQGNSAPDKSGLPSDRFSAERTGGSVSTLTIQRTQQEDSAVYLCASSLGWKDTQYFGPGTRLTVL.

This clonotype was picked up one time. The chain uses TRBV5-1 and TRBJ2-1; the match to TRBD2 covers 11 bases. This CDR3 has 17 residues. Germline CDR1 and CDR2: SGHRS and YFSETQ. V was pared by 3 bases and J by 3 bases, with 8 bases of the junction left unmatched. The CDR3 DNA follows: TGCGCCAGCAGCTCGAGGCCGGGACTAGCGGACTACAATGAGCAGTTCTTC. Encoded protein: CASSSRPGLADYNEQFF.

This clonotype appeared a few times. This chain uses TRBV7-2 with TRBJ2-3; tentative D call: TRBD2 (6 bases). The CDR3 totals 15 residues. Trimming pared 2 bases from V and 4 bases from J, leaving 13 bases between. CDR1 SGHTA and CDR2 FQGNSA come from the germline V gene. The CDR3, as DNA: TGTGCCAGCAGCTTAACGTGGGAGGAGGCAGATACGCAGTATTTT. As protein: CASSLTWEEADTQYF.

This clonotype has a handful of counts. The chain joins TRBV4-2 to TRBJ2-7; the D is unclear. This CDR3 region has 14 residues. With 3 bases removed from V and 1 base from J, the gap between germline ends came to 10 bases. Germline loops: CDR1 LGHNA, CDR2 YNFKEQ. Here the CDR3 DNA reads TGTGCCAGCAGCCAGGTGGAGCGATCCTACGAGCAGTACTTC. Translating it yields CASSQVERSYEQYF.

To note about this clonotype: It may be a read error: a sequence one base away is much more abundant. This chain uses TRBV18 with TRBJ1-3, with unresolved D. Germline CDR1 reads KGHSH; CDR2 reads LQKENI. Trimming shortened V by 1 base and J by 0 bases, and 4 bases separated the two germline ends. The CDR3 contains 14 residues. For the CDR3, the DNA is TGTGCCAGCTCACCACTAAGCTCTGGAAACACCATATATTTT. Amino acid sequence: CASSPLSSGNTIYF.

The chain has TRBV4-3 and TRBJ2-1; 8 nucleotides line up with TRBD2. Germline V gene data show CDR1 as LGHNA and CDR2 as YSLEER. The V and J ends lost 1 base and 4 bases, in that order; junction bases with no gene match: 6. This CDR3 region has 16 residues. The CDR3 DNA reads as TGCGCCAGCAGCCAAGGGAAGCGGGGGTATTACAATGAGCAGTTCTTC. Its protein product is CASSQGKRGYYNEQFF.

The table lists this clonotype with many counts. The chain uses TRBV7-3 and TRBJ1-1; 8 bases match TRBD1. The germline CDR1 and CDR2 sequences are SGHTA and FQGTGA. The CDR3 consists of 16 residues. Losses at the gene ends were 5 bases for V and 1 base for J; bases not matched to a gene: 9. In DNA form, the CDR3 reads TGTGCCAGCAGCAACAACCGGACAGGGTCGAACACTGAAGCTTTCTTT. Translating it yields CASSNNRTGSNTEAFF. Complete variable domain (other parts from reference TRBV7-3 and TRBJ1-1): GAGVSQTPSNKVTEKGKYVELRCDPISGHTALYWYRQSLGQGPEFLIYFQGTGAADDSGLPNDRFFAVRPEGSVSTLKIQRTERGDSAVYLCASSNNRTGSNTEAFFGQGTRLTVV.

The sample holds a few counts of this clonotype. V is TRBV19 and J is TRBJ2-3; a possible D gene is TRBD1 (6 bases). There are 17 residues in the CDR3. The V end lost 5 bases, the J end lost 0 bases, and 18 bases lay between the germline ends. CDR1 is LNHDA, CDR2 SQIVND, per germline (reference sequence). The CDR3 spells CASSSRTVRHSTDTQYF. CDR3 nucleotide sequence: TGTGCCAGTAGTTCCCGGACAGTGAGACACAGCACAGATACGCAGTATTTT.